The 19 T cell receptor beta chains reported below all come from one sample, sequenced in a study of long-term antiretroviral therapy in people with HIV. Survey level was the resolution at which the v3.0 immunoSEQ assay ran. Assay used: immunoSEQ multiplex PCR; TCRdb lists only in-frame clones, some missing. Of some 12,000 clones listed, around 88% are singletons. The starting material was unsorted PBMCs, obtained 0.2 years before starting antiretroviral therapy. Receptor source: a woman aged 40 to 50 with HIV.

The CDR3 region has the DNA TGTGCCAGCAGGGGGACAGGGGGCAAAGATGAGCAGTTCTTC. Its protein is CASRGTGGKDEQFF. This chain uses TRBV6-6 with TRBJ2-1; 12 nucleotides line up with TRBD1. The CDR3 is made up of 14 amino acids. V lost 6 bases to trimming and J lost 8 bases; unmatched junction nucleotides: 5. Germline CDR1 reads MNHNY; CDR2 reads SVGAGI (reference sequence).

This CDR3 reads CASSIVGDKSYGYTF. CDR3 sequence (DNA): TGTGCCAGTAGTATAGTCGGGGATAAGTCCTATGGCTACACCTTC. The chain joins TRBV19 to TRBJ1-2; D not resolved. Germline CDR1 is LNHDA and CDR2 is SQIVND (reference sequence). The CDR3 is 15 residues long. Trimming pared 1 base from V and 4 bases from J, leaving 13 bases between.

The chain is built from TRBV5-4 and TRBJ2-2; 8 bases match TRBD1. CDR1 SGHNT and CDR2 YYREEE come from the germline V gene (reference sequence). V dropped 0 bases and J dropped 7; count of bases not matched to a gene: 11. This CDR3 region has 17 residues. The CDR3 reads CASSLGTWTGSVGELFF. CDR3 DNA sequence: TGTGCCAGCAGCTTGGGGACTTGGACAGGGTCGGTCGGGGAGCTGTTTTTT.

V and J are TRBV2 and TRBJ1-3, with 9 bases matching TRBD1. The J segment lost 8 bases and the V segment lost 4 bases, leaving 6 bases of the junction unmatched. The germline CDR1 and CDR2 sequences are SNHLY and FYNNEI. The length of the CDR3 is 14 residues. In DNA form, the CDR3 reads TGTGCCAGCAGTGGGGGGACAGGGACGCACACCATATATTTT. Translation gives CASSGGTGTHTIYF.

The chain combines TRBV2 with TRBJ2-1; 10 nucleotides line up with TRBD2. The CDR3 has 14 residues. After removal of 5 bases from V and 9 bases from J, the junction contained 7 bases not matched to a gene. In germline, CDR1 is SNHLY, CDR2 FYNNEI. The CDR3 here is CASSRSGGAGEQFF. Here the CDR3 DNA reads TGTGCCAGCAGTAGGAGCGGGGGGGCCGGTGAGCAGTTCTTC.

V usage is TRBV28 and J usage is TRBJ1-5, with D possibly TRBD1 on 5 matching bases. Germline V lookup: CDR1 MDHEN, CDR2 SYDVKM. This CDR3 contains 12 residues. The V end was cut by 6 bases, the J end by 6 bases, with 9 bases between. The CDR3 reads CASRQGVQPQHF. The CDR3 nucleotides are TGTGCCAGCAGACAAGGGGTTCAGCCCCAGCATTTT. Full variable domain (outside the CDR3, taken from reference TRBV28 and TRBJ1-5): DVKVTQSSRYLVKRTGEKVFLECVQDMDHENMFWYRQDPGLGLRLIYFSYDVKMKEKGDIPEGYSVSREKKERFSLILESASTNQTSMYLCASRQGVQPQHFGDGTRLSIL.

The genes are TRBV13 and TRBJ1-2; D may be TRBD1 (6 bases). This CDR3 has 16 residues. The V end was cut by 6 bases, the J end by 0 bases, with 17 bases between. Germline V CDR1 and CDR2: PRHDT, FYEKMQ (reference sequence). The CDR3 nucleotides are TGTGCCAGCAGGAGATATCGGGACACAGCTAACTATGGCTACACCTTC. Translation: CASRRYRDTANYGYTF.

The V and J genes are TRBV6-5 and TRBJ2-7; 10 bases align to TRBD2. Germline V CDR1 and CDR2: MNHEY, SVGAGI. This CDR3 is built from 16 residues. The V segment lost 4 bases and the J segment 3 bases; nucleotides outside the gene matches: 9. In DNA, the CDR3 is TGTGCCAGCAGTTCATTAGCGGGGGGCAGAATCTACGAGCAGTACTTC. Translating it yields CASSSLAGGRIYEQYF.

The J gene is TRBJ2-3, the V gene TRBV9; 7 positions agree with TRBD2. This CDR3 is built from 16 residues. Trimming cost V 0 bases and J 4 bases; bases outside gene matches: 8. The germline V gene has CDR1 SGDLS and CDR2 YYNGEE. CDR3 amino acids: CASSVGDGGSADTQYF. The CDR3 nucleotides are TGTGCCAGCAGCGTAGGGGACGGGGGGTCGGCAGATACGCAGTATTTT.

On this clone itself: The junction and the germline gene differ at one end; a read error may be behind it. The chain recombines TRBV2 with TRBJ2-7; perhaps D is TRBD1 or TRBD2 (6 bases each). The CDR3 length is 12 residues. CDR1 SNHLY and CDR2 FYNNEI come from the germline V gene. CDR3 in amino acids: CASSEDPRGGDF. CDR3 nucleotide sequence: TGTGCCAGCAGTGAGGACCCCAGGGGAGGAGACTTC.

Worth noting for this clone: The junction departs from germline at one end; a sequencing error may be responsible. This chain connects TRBV30 to TRBJ2-3; weak D call: TRBD2 (5 bases). Per the germline V gene, CDR1 is GTSNPN and CDR2 is SVGIG (reference sequence). The CDR3 is made up of 12 amino acids. The CDR3 DNA reads TGTGCCGGGAGACCGATCACAGATACGCAGTATTTT. It specifies CAGRPITDTQYF.

V gene TRBV18 combines with J gene TRBJ2-2, with 10 bases matching TRBD1. The CDR3 spans 15 residues. Looked up from germline, CDR1 is KGHSH and CDR2 is LQKENI. V trimming: 4 bases; J trimming: 5 bases; junction bases outside the gene matches: 4. CDR3 nucleotides: TGTGCCAGCTCACGACAGGGGGCGCAAACCGGGGAGCTGTTTTTT. Amino acids: CASSRQGAQTGELFF.

J is TRBJ1-2 and V is TRBV7-9; D is unclear. Per the germline V gene, CDR1 is SEHNR and CDR2 is FQNEAQ (reference sequence). The V end lost 1 base, the J end lost 8 bases, and 8 bases lay between the germline ends. CDR3 length: 12 residues. DNA for the CDR3: TGTGCCAGCAGCTTAGGGAGAGACGGCTACACCTTC. This sequence encodes CASSLGRDGYTF.

This chain uses TRBV19 with TRBJ1-1; D call uncertain. CDR3 length: 14 residues. Looked up from germline, CDR1 is LNHDA and CDR2 is SQIVND (reference sequence). V lost 6 bases to trimming and J lost 0 bases, with 11 bases between them. The CDR3 region is CASRSRTVNTEAFF. Written as DNA, the CDR3 is TGTGCCAGTAGATCCCGGACGGTGAACACTGAAGCTTTCTTT.

The CDR3: CASSEARDSRFPLHF. The CDR3 region has the DNA TGTGCCAGCAGTGAGGCTCGGGACAGCCGATTTCCCCTCCACTTT. The rearrangement uses TRBV2 and TRBJ1-6, with 7 bases aligning to TRBD1. This CDR3 region has 15 residues. Trimming took 3 bases from V and 13 from J; bases not matched to a gene: 12. Germline values: CDR1 SNHLY, CDR2 FYNNEI.

The chain links TRBV4-3 to TRBJ1-4, with 8 bases lining up with TRBD1. The J segment lost 4 bases and the V segment lost 3 bases, leaving 10 bases of the junction unmatched. CDR1 and CDR2 (germline): LGHNA, YSLEER. The length of the CDR3 is 17 residues. The CDR3 region is CASSHIGQGIVNEKLFF. The CDR3 DNA reads TGCGCCAGCAGCCATATCGGACAGGGAATCGTTAATGAAAAACTGTTTTTT.

This chain uses TRBV4-1 with TRBJ1-3; D gene unclear. Germline V lookup: CDR1 MGHRA, CDR2 YSYEKL. The V end was cut by 4 bases, the J end by 0 bases, with 16 bases between. This CDR3 region has 17 residues. Here the CDR3 DNA reads TGCGCCAGCAGCCGACAAGGACTCTCAGTCTCTGGAAACACCATATATTTT. Protein product: CASSRQGLSVSGNTIYF.

This chain uses TRBV10-2 with TRBJ1-2, with TRBD1 matching over 9 bases. Trimming cost V 4 bases and J 0 bases; bases outside gene matches: 3. The CDR3 is 15 amino acids. Germline CDR1 WSHSY, CDR2 SAAADI. The CDR3 coding sequence is TGCGCCAGCAGTGGGACAGGGGAAGCTAACTATGGCTACACCTTC. Translation gives CASSGTGEANYGYTF.

Remarks on this clone: A junction boundary mismatches the germline segment, possibly from a read error. The gene calls are TRBV19 and TRBJ1-2; D is uncertain. CDR1 and CDR2 from the germline V gene are LNHDA and SQIVND (reference sequence). This CDR3 has 11 amino acids. The CDR3 region has the DNA TGTGCCAGTAGTATAGGCGGACTCGCCTCCTTC. It codes for CASSIGGLASF.